This T cell receptor (beta chain) emerged from a study of Ad26.COV2.S vaccination and SARS-CoV-2 variants. Study-level results: After vaccination, reports described spike-specific CD8+ and CD4+ T cell responses as showing substantial breadth. Placebo recipients trailed vaccine recipients in spike-specific TCR breadth. Vaccine and placebo recipients had similar non-spike TCR breadth.

The CDR3 loop spans 13 amino acids. Looked up from germline, CDR1 is LNHDA and CDR2 is SQIVND (reference sequence). V lost 5 bases to trimming and J lost 5 bases, with 10 bases between them. This clone was detected once. The target antigen is unknown. Profiling relied on immunoSEQ multiplex PCR, and the TCRdb table lists in-frame clones only, not all of them. The repertoire holds around 86,000 clones, with around 82% as singletons. The starting material was peripheral blood, obtained after recovery from COVID-19. This clonotype originated in a human donor who had recovered from COVID-19. This chain joins TRBV19 and TRBJ1-5; a possible D gene is TRBD1 (6 bases). In nucleotides, the CDR3 is TGTGCCAGTAGTTCAACAGGGTATCAGCCCCAGCATTTT. Protein sequence: CASSSTGYQPQHF.